Presented here are 8 T cell receptor beta chains from one specimen sequenced in a study of blood T cell repertoires in COVID-19. Some clones are missing from TCRdb's copy, which holds only in-frame ones; the method was immunoSEQ multiplex PCR. This sample carries 80,000 to 95,000 clones, under 85% of them seen once, and the ten largest clones take about an eighth. Sequenced: peripheral blood. The source is a human donor in a cohort sampled during active COVID-19.

This chain connects TRBV12-3 or TRBV12-4 to TRBJ2-7; no firm D call. The CDR3 is made up of 13 amino acids. V was cut by 6 bases and J by 3 bases, with 12 bases left in between. This chain's CDR3 is CASSPSPYYEQYF. In DNA, the CDR3 is TGTGCCAGCAGCCCTTCCCCCTACTACGAGCAGTACTTC.

Remarks on this clone: The sample contains more than one DNA sequence encoding this CDR3. The rearrangement joins TRBV12-5 to TRBJ2-7; possible D gene TRBD2, 6 bases. V lost 1 base to trimming and J lost 6 bases, with 19 bases between them. The CDR3 has 16 amino acids. CDR1 is LGHNT and CDR2 is FRNRAP in the germline V gene. This CDR3 is CASGLGAGNPSGEQYF. CDR3 DNA sequence: TGTGCTAGTGGTTTGGGGGCGGGGAACCCCTCTGGCGAGCAGTACTTC.

V is TRBV6-5 and J is TRBJ1-1; D not certain. The ends were cut back, 8 bases at V and 0 bases at J, with 10 bases in the middle. Germline V gene lookup returns CDR1 MNHEY and CDR2 SVGAGI. The CDR3 is 13 amino acids. In DNA form, the CDR3 reads TGTGCCAGCGACAACGGTCTGAACACTGAAGCTTTCTTT. Its protein product is CASDNGLNTEAFF.

This clone was detected only once. The chain has TRBV6-5 and TRBJ2-6; TRBD2 agrees at 7 bases. V was pared by 7 bases and J by 4 bases, with 7 bases of the junction left unmatched. The CDR3 totals 15 residues. Germline V CDR1 and CDR2: MNHEY, SVGAGI. Here the CDR3 reads CASTSGAGGANVLTF. In DNA form, the CDR3 reads TGTGCCAGCACTAGCGGCGCTGGCGGGGCCAACGTCCTGACTTTC.

The genes are TRBV7-2 and TRBJ2-3, with D possibly TRBD1 on 5 matching bases. Deletions cut 3 bases from V and 6 bases from J, with 13 bases between. Germline V gene lookup returns CDR1 SGHTA and CDR2 FQGNSA. CDR3 size: 14 residues. CDR3 nucleotides: TGTGCCAGCAGCTTCCCTAGGGGCCTGGATACGCAGTATTTT. Translation: CASSFPRGLDTQYF.

This sequence joins TRBV5-1 and TRBJ2-7; the match to TRBD1 covers 9 bases. J was trimmed by 2 bases and V by 2 bases; bases with no gene match: 2. The CDR3 sequence is 14 residues long. The germline gives CDR1 SGHRS, CDR2 YFSETQ. Here the CDR3 DNA reads TGCGCCAGCAGCTTTAGACAGGGGGCCTACGAGCAGTACTTC. Protein: CASSFRQGAYEQYF.

The chain uses TRBV5-1 and TRBJ2-3, with TRBD2 as a possible D gene (6 bases). V lost 1 base and J 2 bases, leaving 14 bases between the germline ends. The CDR3 contains 16 residues. The germline V gene has CDR1 SGHRS and CDR2 YFSETQ. This CDR3 is CASSLFAGGNTDTQYF. Here the CDR3 DNA reads TGCGCCAGCAGCTTGTTCGCAGGAGGGAACACAGATACGCAGTATTTT.

This clone was counted only a few times. The genes are TRBV4-2 and TRBJ1-1; no clear D gene. Germline assignment: CDR1 LGHNA and CDR2 YNFKEQ. The CDR3 has 13 residues. Trimming pared 6 bases from V and 3 bases from J, leaving 11 bases between. DNA for the CDR3: TGTGCCAGCAGAAGAACGCGGGACACTGAAGCTTTCTTT. Translating it yields CASRRTRDTEAFF.